This is a list of T cell receptor beta chains from one sample in a study of CXCR3-negative and CXCR3-positive naive CD8 T cells. TCRdb re-called the 5' RACE reads and shows each CDR3 protein once, DNA omitted. Its table lists some 22,000 distinct CDR3 sequences. Material: memory CD8+ T cells from blood. These receptors were taken from a human donor in good health. Some clones in this sample may be carry-over from other donors' samples. CDR3s include the opening cysteine and the closing phenylalanine or tryptophan. Expanded clones get a size class; other rows say once, few or many, or leave the size out.

TRBV14,NA,TRBJ2-2,CASSRETASGYTGELFF
TRBV11-2,NA,TRBJ2-7,CASSSRTSGMYEQYF
TRBV3-1,NA,TRBJ2-7,CASSQEESYEQYF
TRBV9,NA,TRBJ1-2,CASSAPEDYGYTF
TRBV6-6,medium-sized,TRBJ1-1,CASRLPDGEAFF
TRBV25-1,NA,TRBJ2-2,CASSDYVGAGELFF
TRBV2,NA,TRBJ2-1,CASSEAGGGYNEQFF
TRBV4-2,NA,TRBJ2-1,CASSQDFALGTLYNEQFF
TRBV4-1,NA,TRBJ2-4,CASSHSGQEGIQYF
TRBV9,medium-sized,TRBJ2-2,CASTHPAGGLDTGELFF
TRBV6-4,NA,TRBJ2-7,CASSPGGGVHSYEQYF
TRBV7-2,NA,TRBJ2-1,CASSLALTSGEYNEQFF
TRBV27,NA,TRBJ1-1,CASSQGTGARTEAFF
TRBV7-4,NA,TRBJ1-1,CASSPTTAPGPLNTEAFF
TRBV6-2/TRBV6-3,medium-sized,TRBJ2-1,CASSFGTSGYEQFF
TRBV6-5,NA,TRBJ1-1,CASTDHSTEAFF
TRBV19,NA,TRBJ2-6,CASGAVISGANVLTF
TRBV6-5,NA,TRBJ2-7,CASGTGAYEQYF
TRBV14,NA,TRBJ2-1,CASSQPGSSYNEQFF
TRBV6-1,NA,TRBJ2-5,CASMGTLEETQYF
TRBV12-3/TRBV12-4,NA,TRBJ2-7,CASSFLEEGYEQYF
TRBV7-6,NA,TRBJ2-2,CASSSTTGELFF
TRBV20-1,NA,TRBJ2-2,CSARDRWKGRGTGELFF
TRBV20-1,NA,TRBJ2-7,CSARGGLAASYEQYF
TRBV7-9,NA,TRBJ2-3,CASSPFVGGRDTQYF
TRBV7-2,NA,TRBJ2-4,CASSLVGEGLAKNIQYF
TRBV28,NA,TRBJ2-7,CASSLGSGGYYEQYF
TRBV6-1,NA,TRBJ2-1,CASRLAGASDEQFF
TRBV7-2,NA,TRBJ2-1,CASSPLPISLGYNEQFF
TRBV7-9,NA,TRBJ2-1,CASRSVGPSPYNEQFF
TRBV29-1,NA,TRBJ2-7,CSVSGGMTSYEQYF
TRBV11-3,NA,TRBJ2-2,CASSFSGVTGELFF
TRBV6-2/TRBV6-3,NA,TRBJ2-7,CASSPRDRTESYEQYF
TRBV28,NA,TRBJ2-6,CASELGGGANVLTF
TRBV27,NA,TRBJ1-1,CASSLGQTMGNTEAFF
TRBV7-2,NA,TRBJ2-6,CASSIWDPGMLGGANVLTF
TRBV25-1,medium-sized,TRBJ1-2,CASSATENYGYTF
TRBV7-6,NA,TRBJ2-1,CASREGTPYNEQFF
TRBV7-9,NA,TRBJ2-1,CASSPPYGEQFF
TRBV7-3,NA,TRBJ2-3,CASSLVGNTDTQYF
TRBV7-9,NA,TRBJ1-1,CASSVPGETEPLNTEAFF
TRBV20-1,NA,TRBJ2-5,CSAGVGLRSKETQYF
TRBV7-6,NA,TRBJ2-7,CASSLAGGRIYEQYF
TRBV10-3,NA,TRBJ2-1,CAISEDSDVYNEQFF
TRBV24-1,NA,TRBJ2-1,CATSDPGWANEQFF
TRBV6-6,NA,TRBJ2-1,CASSSAGQHNEQFF